These T cell receptor beta chains were read from a single sample in a study of T-cell memory formation after mild COVID-19. TCRdb passed the 5' RACE reads through MiXCR, listing each CDR3 protein once. This table holds around 340,000 distinct CDR3 sequences, around 20% found once. Sequencing was done on a sample of PBMCs or a T cell subset sorted from them (not recorded which). Receptors were obtained from an adult woman who had mild COVID-19 (a few samples of this study predate the infection). Cell type and time point are not known. The CDR3 runs from the conserved cysteine through the conserved F or W. Each record gives: clone size, V gene, D gene, CDR3 protein. The D gene is left open where the match is weak. Some rows have no size entry. The others give once, few or many, or a class for an expanded clone.

clone_size: -
v_call: TRBV7-9
d_call: -
cdr3_aa: CASNSLGGKDTEAFF

clone_size: few
v_call: TRBV24-1
d_call: -
cdr3_aa: CATSDPPAVQPQHF

clone_size: -
v_call: TRBV12-3/TRBV12-4
d_call: -
cdr3_aa: CASSFDHSSGLGNEQFF

clone_size: few
v_call: TRBV4-3
d_call: -
cdr3_aa: CASSPRGGGTYNEQFF

clone_size: once
v_call: TRBV12-3/TRBV12-4
d_call: -
cdr3_aa: CASNTYTEAFF

clone_size: -
v_call: TRBV10-3
d_call: TRBD2
cdr3_aa: CAIGTSGGQETQYF

clone_size: -
v_call: TRBV20-1
d_call: TRBD2
cdr3_aa: CSAIHLAGMGVDTQYF

clone_size: -
v_call: TRBV2
d_call: -
cdr3_aa: CATSNEKLFF

clone_size: -
v_call: TRBV7-8
d_call: -
cdr3_aa: CASSLARVSNQPQHF

clone_size: few
v_call: TRBV7-7
d_call: TRBD2
cdr3_aa: CASSRTSGRSDTQYF

clone_size: -
v_call: TRBV6-5
d_call: -
cdr3_aa: CAAQSTDTQYF

clone_size: -
v_call: TRBV12-3/TRBV12-4
d_call: TRBD2
cdr3_aa: CASSLGLEGNEQFF

clone_size: -
v_call: TRBV15
d_call: -
cdr3_aa: CATSSRDSGYIQYF

clone_size: many
v_call: TRBV15
d_call: -
cdr3_aa: CATSRDSSGLERRHEQFF

clone_size: -
v_call: TRBV7-9
d_call: TRBD1
cdr3_aa: CASSSSEGDRANTEAFF

clone_size: -
v_call: TRBV18
d_call: -
cdr3_aa: CASSPPTEETQYF

clone_size: -
v_call: TRBV29-1
d_call: TRBD1
cdr3_aa: CSVENRGNEQYF

clone_size: -
v_call: TRBV20-1
d_call: TRBD2
cdr3_aa: CSARDRSLAIGNEQFF

clone_size: -
v_call: TRBV24-1
d_call: -
cdr3_aa: CATSDSRSPEETQYF

clone_size: -
v_call: TRBV27
d_call: -
cdr3_aa: CASSPWDGEETQYF

clone_size: -
v_call: TRBV5-1
d_call: -
cdr3_aa: CASSLDSSNTEAFF

clone_size: -
v_call: TRBV4-3
d_call: -
cdr3_aa: CASSQDVWGDSEQYF

clone_size: -
v_call: TRBV7-8
d_call: TRBD1
cdr3_aa: CASSLVRDRGREDTQYF

clone_size: -
v_call: TRBV7-6
d_call: TRBD2
cdr3_aa: CASSLALIAGRNEQFF

clone_size: few
v_call: TRBV6-6
d_call: TRBD1
cdr3_aa: CASSYPQGVLNTGELFF